Sequencing of this T cell receptor beta chain was carried out in a study of blood T cell repertoires in COVID-19. Study background: Samples representing acute and convalescent COVID-19 were sourced from the United States, Italy and Spain.

Per the original methods: Estimation of nucleated cell counts was performed using reference gene primer amplification. Clones were read by immunoSEQ multiplex PCR, and TCRdb kept only the in-frame ones, dropping some. D and trimming were read from the DNA, whereas the V and J calls and clone size are those reported in that table. The table records about 210,000 clones, about 81% of them present only once. Recruits, aged about 18 to 100 years, lived in 20 to 30 US areas. Assignments of participants to cohorts depended upon their own reported clinical history. The receptor's source is a man in his forties or fifties who had recovered from COVID-19. The sample was PBMCs or T cells enriched from blood (not recorded which).

The CDR3 bases are TGCGCCAGCATGAGCGCAAGCTCCTACAATGAGCAGTTCTTC. Its protein is CASMSASSYNEQFF. The chain has TRBV5-1 and TRBJ2-1; no firm D call. Germline CDR1 SGHRS, CDR2 YFSETQ. V dropped 6 bases and J dropped 0 bases, with 10 bases sitting between them. The CDR3 is 14 residues long.